A selection of T cell receptor beta chains follows, all from one sample in a study of T cells expressing NK-cell markers. TCRdb derives one entry per CDR3 protein from the 5' RACE reads, leaving out DNA. Its listing shows 350,000 to 400,000 distinct CDR3 sequences. The sequenced sample consisted of blood T cells: a sorted CD56 or NKG2C T cell subset, CD4+ or CD8+ T cells, or bulk PBMC T cells (not recorded which). These receptors were taken from a woman in her 50s in good health. The CDR3 runs from the conserved cysteine through the conserved F or W. The order of the fields is J gene, V gene, CDR3 protein.

TRBJ1-1	TRBV2	CASKVGAGNTEAFF
TRBJ2-3	TRBV24-1	CATSDRTGPTDTQYF
TRBJ1-1	TRBV10-2	CASSKNRDRATFF
TRBJ1-3	TRBV9	CASSVAGTGYTIYF
TRBJ2-1	TRBV15	CATSRATVSYNEQFF
TRBJ2-1	TRBV4-1	CASSQDNVEQFF
TRBJ1-4	TRBV5-1	CASSLGQGEKLFF
TRBJ1-5	TRBV20-1	CSARRYGRNQPQHF
TRBJ2-7	TRBV9	CASSVGNTYEQYF
TRBJ2-1	TRBV11-2	CASSSPRRVGQGSGPNEQFF
TRBJ2-6	TRBV5-1	CASSGLRTSSGANVLTF
TRBJ2-3	TRBV27	CASSRVSLDTQYF
TRBJ2-7	TRBV5-1	CASSLGVRTYEQYF
TRBJ2-2	TRBV10-3	CAISGQGAFGELFF
TRBJ2-7	TRBV3-1	CASSQGPPPYEQYF
TRBJ2-7	TRBV3-1	CASSQEGYEGIVEQYF
TRBJ2-1	TRBV27	CASSVGTHEQFF
TRBJ2-1	TRBV3-1	CASSQAGTSYEQFF
TRBJ1-1	TRBV20-1	CSAQRVNTEAFF
TRBJ2-2	TRBV20-1	CSARDWASGSPIGELFF
TRBJ2-2	TRBV12-3/TRBV12-4	CASSLGSNTGELFF
TRBJ2-3	TRBV7-9	CASSLDRNTDTQYF
TRBJ2-5	TRBV14	CASSDRRFETQYF
TRBJ1-1	TRBV4-1	CASSQREAGLLNTEAFF
TRBJ2-7	TRBV20-1	CSAKSSYEQYF
TRBJ2-7	TRBV5-1	CASSLGQGLGYEQYF
TRBJ2-1	TRBV2	CASTKTPDIYNEQFF
TRBJ2-1	TRBV27	CASTSDGPYNEQFF
TRBJ2-5	TRBV7-2	CASSLVLGTGGLGGRETQYF
TRBJ2-7	TRBV11-1	CASSGRDKEYEQYF
TRBJ2-5	TRBV11-2	CASSSLTSGSETQYF
TRBJ2-3	TRBV12-3/TRBV12-4	CASSSGLAGVLDTQYF
TRBJ2-1	TRBV7-9	CASSSESSGGKEQFF
TRBJ2-1	TRBV5-7	CASSLALRGYNEQFF
TRBJ1-2	TRBV24-1	CATSVSTGGGYGYTF
TRBJ1-1	TRBV7-9	CASSGVSWGEAFF
TRBJ2-3	TRBV15	CATSSPLSTDTQYF
TRBJ1-1	TRBV6-2/TRBV6-3	CASSYSGGQGRTEAFF
TRBJ1-1	TRBV9	CASSVGPASGTEAFF
TRBJ2-3	TRBV5-1	CASSLVSGRAGDTQYF
TRBJ2-1	TRBV24-1	CATSVGDNEQFF
TRBJ2-7	TRBV7-3	CASSPTSGRADQYF
TRBJ2-5	TRBV20-1	CSARDRLRGRETQYF
TRBJ1-6	TRBV9	CASSVGQSGSPLHF
TRBJ2-1	TRBV19	CASEGSGGNNEQFF
TRBJ1-4	TRBV12-3/TRBV12-4	CASSSHREGGNEKLFF
TRBJ2-2	TRBV12-3/TRBV12-4	CASSLVGRNTGELFF
TRBJ2-1	TRBV20-1	CSARGTSGGPVQFF
TRBJ2-1	TRBV24-1	CATSGPRGAGGNEQFF
TRBJ2-3	TRBV5-4	CASSFGLAGVDTQYF
TRBJ2-7	TRBV27	CASSPAGGVSYEQYF
TRBJ2-5	TRBV5-1	CASSAIRQETQYF
TRBJ2-7	TRBV20-1	CSALPLDSSRLLNEQYF
TRBJ2-2	TRBV10-3	CAISVPGIGELFF